This T cell receptor (beta chain) was captured in a study of T-cell reconstitution after alpha-beta-depleted transplantation in children. This clonotype appeared a few times. Unique molecular identifiers were incorporated into the prepared TCRbeta library. A single record per CDR3 protein comes from TCRdb applying MiXCR to the PCR reads. Of some 520,000 distinct CDR3 sequences in the sample, about 31% were seen once. The clonotype originates from a human donor who donated a stem cell graft to a child with aplastic anemia. Material: PBMCs from the stem cell graft donor, obtained from the stem cell graft.

The CDR3 region is CASSPTSGRTNEQFF. Here the CDR3 DNA reads TGTGCCAGCAGCCCTACTAGCGGGAGGACCAATGAGCAGTTCTTC. The chain uses TRBV7-2 and TRBJ2-1, with 12 bases lining up with TRBD2. V dropped 5 bases and J dropped 6; count of bases not matched to a gene: 5. The CDR3 contains 15 residues. Germline CDR1 SGHTA, CDR2 FQGNSA.